This TCR beta chain was profiled in a study of blood T cell repertoires in COVID-19. With V trimmed by 1 base and J by 6 bases, 6 bases remained unmatched. The CDR3 is 16 amino acids. Germline CDR1 is LGHNA and CDR2 is YSLEER. Data came from immunoSEQ multiplex PCR; TCRdb stores just in-frame clones and leaves some out. The table has about 88,000 clones, approximately 90% seen once. This TCR was recovered from a woman aged 80 or over with acute or convalescent COVID-19. The specimen was peripheral blood. The chain has TRBV4-3 and TRBJ2-2; TRBD2 aligns across 9 bases. The chain's CDR3 is CASSQAPAGGAGELFF. The CDR3 bases are TGCGCCAGCAGCCAAGCTCCAGCGGGGGGTGCCGGGGAGCTGTTTTTT.